This entry features one T cell receptor (beta chain) sequence. Its antigen is as yet unknown. One junction end does not reproduce the germline sequence, and a read error may be involved. This specimen comes from a study of CD8 T cells in ankylosing spondylitis. Study outcomes and limitations: Peripheral blood held disease-linked clones only at relatively low frequency, and these were CD8+. Disease-associated clones were reportedly significantly overrepresented in matched ankylosing spondylitis synovial fluid. A TCR beta motif of 8 or 9 highly homologous variants appeared characteristic of ankylosing spondylitis blood.

This CDR3 comprises 16 residues. Germline CDR1 reads DFQATT; CDR2 reads SNEGSKA (reference sequence). Libraries of TCR beta came from quantitative 5'-RACE with molecular barcodes. MiXCR, run by TCRdb on the 5' RACE reads, gives a single entry per CDR3 protein. The sample lists roughly 450,000 distinct CDR3 sequences; roughly a quarter were seen once. The sample comprised blood, either unsorted or a sorted T cell fraction (not recorded which). The sequence was obtained from a male donor with ankylosing spondylitis. The chain recombines TRBV20-1 with TRBJ2-5; 7 positions agree with TRBD2. CDR3 in amino acids: CSSRGQSAGATETQYF. In DNA form, the CDR3 reads TGCAGTTCTAGAGGCCAGTCGGCGGGAGCGACGGAGACCCAGTACTTC.